Listed here are 23 T cell receptor beta chains from one sample, sequenced in a study of T cells in localized non-small cell lung cancer. The assay was immunoSEQ multiplex PCR, and TCRdb's table has in-frame clones only and misses some. The sample lists approximately 15,000 clones, more than 70% seen once, with roughly a quarter in the top ten. Sample: peripheral blood, taken before any cancer treatment. The receptor source for this set is a female donor aged 60 or older with stage I squamous cell lung carcinoma.

The chain couples TRBV6-1 to TRBJ1-2; D perhaps matches TRBD1 (6 bases). This CDR3 region has 12 residues. CDR1 is MNHNS and CDR2 is SASEGT in the germline V gene. V was pared by 2 bases and J by 13 bases, with 14 bases between. The CDR3, as DNA: TGTGCCAGCAGTGAACAGGGGAGCCAGAGCACCTTC. Its protein product is CASSEQGSQSTF.

J is TRBJ1-3 and V is TRBV5-6; 9 nucleotides agree with TRBD1. Germline CDR1 SGHDT, CDR2 YYEEEE. The V gene end was trimmed by 3 bases and the J gene end by 1 base; junction bases not matched to a gene: 5. The CDR3 has 16 residues. CDR3 coding DNA: TGTGCCAGCAGCTGGACAGGGGATTATTCTGGAAACACCATATATTTT. As protein: CASSWTGDYSGNTIYF.

The gene calls are TRBV25-1 and TRBJ1-6, with D perhaps matching TRBD1 (6 bases). Germline V gives CDR1 MGHDK, CDR2 SYGVNS. The CDR3 length is 13 residues. V lost 6 bases and J lost 8, with 11 bases in between. CDR3 sequence reads: CASRTGTDSPLHF. As DNA, the CDR3 is TGTGCCAGCAGAACAGGGACCGATTCACCCCTCCACTTT.

CDR3 protein: CASSFRGPPYNEQFF. In DNA form, the CDR3 reads TGTGCCAGCAGCTTCAGGGGTCCCCCCTACAATGAGCAGTTCTTC. The V and J genes are TRBV5-6 and TRBJ2-1; tentatively, D is TRBD1 (6 bases). Germline CDR1 and CDR2: SGHDT and YYEEEE. Between the trimmed V and J ends, which lost 2 bases and 2 bases, there was a span of 11 bases. The CDR3 totals 15 residues.

The chain couples TRBV10-2 to TRBJ1-1; no definite D call. CDR1 is WSHSY and CDR2 is SAAADI in the germline V gene. V dropped 2 bases and J dropped 5 bases, with 12 bases sitting between them. This CDR3 spans 14 amino acids. CDR3 nucleotides: TGCGCCAGCAGTGAGGTCGCCTCGGGGACTGAAGCTTTCTTT. Translating gives CASSEVASGTEAFF.

The chain links TRBV9 to TRBJ1-1; D is perhaps TRBD1 (6 bases). This CDR3 spans 15 amino acids. The V gene's germline CDR1 is SGDLS and CDR2 YYNGEE. V was pared by 0 bases and J by 3 bases, with 12 bases between. This CDR3 is CASSVGRGGDTEAFF. As DNA, the CDR3 is TGTGCCAGCAGCGTAGGTAGAGGGGGAGACACTGAAGCTTTCTTT.

The rearrangement links TRBV9 to TRBJ2-7; D call uncertain. In germline, CDR1 is SGDLS, CDR2 YYNGEE. This CDR3 contains 13 residues. The V and J ends lost 0 bases and 1 base respectively, with 5 bases between them. The CDR3 nucleotides are TGTGCCAGCAGCGTAGAACAGTCCTACGAGCAGTACTTC. Protein product: CASSVEQSYEQYF.

CDR3 in DNA: TGTGCCAGCAGCTTGAAAGGCGCGGTGTCCCAAGAGACCCAGTACTTC. Amino acid sequence: CASSLKGAVSQETQYF. The genes are TRBV5-6 and TRBJ2-5, with D unresolved. CDR1 is SGHDT and CDR2 is YYEEEE in the germline V gene. V gave up 1 base and J gave up 1 base, with 14 bases separating them. This CDR3 has 16 amino acids.

As for this clone: One junction end disagrees with the germline gene, perhaps due to a read error. The chain combines TRBV30 with TRBJ2-2, with D perhaps matching TRBD1 (6 bases). In germline, CDR1 is GTSNPN, CDR2 SVGIG (reference sequence). This CDR3 is 14 amino acids long. The CDR3 DNA follows: TGTGCCTGGGCCTTCAGGGGTGCCACCGAGGAGCTGTTTTTT. This gives the protein CAWAFRGATEELFF.

This clone is classed as hyperexpanded. Other DNA sequences in the same sample also yield this CDR3. The J gene is TRBJ1-1, the V gene TRBV6-5; 7 positions match TRBD1. Germline CDR1 is MNHEY and CDR2 is SVGAGI. With V trimmed by 7 bases and J by 4 bases, 6 bases remained unmatched. This CDR3 is 13 amino acids long. The CDR3 region is CASNLQGSTEAFF. CDR3 coding DNA: TGTGCCAGCAATCTACAGGGGTCCACTGAAGCTTTCTTT.

The V call is TRBV18, the J call TRBJ2-7; D assignment may be TRBD1 or TRBD2 (5 bases each). CDR1 and CDR2 from the germline V gene are KGHSH and LQKENI. This CDR3 is built from 16 residues. V lost 6 bases, J lost 1 base, and 19 bases lay in between. The CDR3 loop reads CASSRSGRRKSYEQYF. The CDR3 DNA follows: TGTGCCAGCTCCCGATCGGGACGGCGAAAGTCCTACGAGCAGTACTTC.

J is TRBJ1-1 and V is TRBV6-1; 7 bases map to TRBD1. The V segment lost 3 bases and the J segment 7 bases; nucleotides outside the gene matches: 5. This CDR3 spans 13 amino acids. Germline loops: CDR1 MNHNS, CDR2 SASEGT. CDR3 sequence: CASSDVRGSEAFF. The CDR3 coding sequence is TGTGCCAGCAGTGACGTCAGGGGGAGTGAAGCTTTCTTT.

This sequence joins TRBV5-6 and TRBJ2-7; 8 nucleotides align to TRBD2. The CDR3 is 16 amino acids. Per the germline V gene, CDR1 is SGHDT and CDR2 is YYEEEE. J gave up 6 bases and V 4 bases, and 15 bases lay outside the gene matches. The chain's CDR3 is CASSGSRGAGVGEQYF. The DNA for the CDR3 is TGTGCCAGCAGCGGGAGTCGCGGAGCGGGAGTGGGCGAGCAGTACTTC.

The chain combines TRBV13 with TRBJ1-1; the D gene is possibly TRBD1 (6 bases). This CDR3 is built from 14 residues. In germline, CDR1 is PRHDT, CDR2 FYEKMQ (reference sequence). The V end lost 3 bases, the J end lost 2 bases, and 10 bases lay between the germline ends. The CDR3 loop reads CASSLGGPNTEAFF. The CDR3 DNA reads TGTGCCAGCAGCTTGGGGGGCCCCAACACTGAAGCTTTCTTT.

J is TRBJ2-2 and V is TRBV6-5; TRBD1 or TRBD2 may be the D gene (6 bases each). Trimming cost V 0 bases and J 6 bases, with 11 bases left between them. The CDR3 totals 15 residues. Germline lookup yields CDR1 MNHEY and CDR2 SVGAGI. CDR3 loop: CASSYSLEGAGELFF. The CDR3 DNA follows: TGTGCCAGCAGTTACTCCTTGGAGGGGGCCGGGGAGCTGTTTTTT.

CDR3 in DNA: TGTGCCAGTAGTTTGGGTCAGAATGAAAAACTGTTTTTT. It translates to CASSLGQNEKLFF. The chain links TRBV19 to TRBJ1-4; no clear D gene. Germline assignment: CDR1 LNHDA and CDR2 SQIVND (reference sequence). The CDR3 runs to 13 residues. Trimming left V 5 bases short and J 5 bases short, with 9 bases between.

Only a few counts were recorded for this clone. The J gene is TRBJ1-2, the V gene TRBV5-6; 7 positions agree with TRBD1. Germline trimming cut 4 bases from V and 3 bases from J; bases unmatched to any gene: 3. Germline V gene lookup returns CDR1 SGHDT and CDR2 YYEEEE. The CDR3 has 13 amino acids. The chain's CDR3 is CASSVGGHYGYTF. CDR3 nucleotide sequence: TGTGCCAGCAGCGTAGGGGGCCACTATGGCTACACCTTC.

This rearrangement joins TRBV11-2 to TRBJ2-5; TRBD1 is a possible D gene (6 bases). Trimming removed 3 bases from V and 4 bases from J, with 15 bases in between. The CDR3 loop spans 15 amino acids. CDR1 SGHAT and CDR2 FQNNGV come from the germline V gene. CDR3 in DNA: TGTGCCAGCAGCTTCCCAGCAGGGGCGGGAGAGACCCAGTACTTC. Protein product: CASSFPAGAGETQYF.

The rearrangement uses TRBV7-2 and TRBJ2-6; D unresolved. The length of the CDR3 is 16 residues. Germline V gene sequence: CDR1 SGHTA, CDR2 FQGNSA. V lost 2 bases, J lost 2 bases, and 10 bases lay in between. CDR3 amino acids: CASSLTQMTGANVLTF. The CDR3 DNA reads TGTGCCAGCAGCTTAACGCAGATGACTGGGGCCAACGTCCTGACTTTC.

The gene calls are TRBV18 and TRBJ2-1; TRBD1 aligns across 12 bases. Unmatched junction bases numbered 7, after V lost 2 bases and J lost 8 bases. Germline V gene lookup returns CDR1 KGHSH and CDR2 LQKENI. CDR3 size: 16 residues. The CDR3 DNA is TGTGCCAGCTCACCAACCCCGGGACAGGGGGCGCATGAGCAGTTCTTC. Translating gives CASSPTPGQGAHEQFF.

The genes are TRBV27 and TRBJ1-1; D is ambiguous. Germline V gene lookup returns CDR1 MNHEY and CDR2 SMNVEV (reference sequence). Trimming pared 5 bases from V and 2 bases from J, leaving 9 bases between. The CDR3 loop spans 13 amino acids. Here the CDR3 reads CASSVQRNTEAFF. The CDR3 DNA reads TGTGCCAGCAGTGTTCAGAGAAACACTGAAGCTTTCTTT.

CDR3: CAWTIGGAPSKNIQYF. Written as DNA, the CDR3 is TGTGCCTGGACTATCGGGGGGGCGCCCAGCAAAAACATTCAGTACTTC. This chain links TRBV30 with TRBJ2-4, with 8 bases that match TRBD2. The CDR3 spans 16 residues. V lost 4 bases to trimming and J lost 3 bases; unmatched junction nucleotides: 11. Per the germline V gene, CDR1 is GTSNPN and CDR2 is SVGIG (reference sequence).

V is TRBV6-5 and J is TRBJ2-2; TRBD1 aligns across 11 bases. The V segment lost 6 bases and the J segment 6 bases; nucleotides outside the gene matches: 6. The CDR3 runs 15 residues. Germline-derived CDR1 and CDR2 are MNHEY and SVGAGI. CDR3 in DNA: TGTGCCAGCAGCCCGGACAGGGGGCGTGCCGGGGAGCTGTTTTTT. Its translation is CASSPDRGRAGELFF.